This is a list of T cell receptor beta chains from one sample in a study of CXCR3-negative and CXCR3-positive naive CD8 T cells. TCRdb re-called the 5' RACE reads; every CDR3 protein appears as one record, without DNA. This repertoire includes some 110,000 distinct CDR3 sequences. The sample comprised naive CXCR3+ CD8+ T cells from blood. The receptors derive from a human donor in good health. Some clones in this sample may be carry-over from other donors' samples. CDR3s include the opening cysteine and the closing phenylalanine or tryptophan.

j_call: TRBJ2-5
v_call: TRBV20-1
cdr3_aa: CSTTFPGGAETQYF

j_call: TRBJ2-7
v_call: TRBV12-3/TRBV12-4
cdr3_aa: CASSLLGGGAHEQYF

j_call: TRBJ1-1
v_call: TRBV4-2
cdr3_aa: CASSQEWQGGTEAFF

j_call: TRBJ2-3
v_call: TRBV7-3
cdr3_aa: CASSGTENRATDTQYF

j_call: TRBJ1-1
v_call: TRBV7-2
cdr3_aa: CASSVWDTEAFF

j_call: TRBJ2-7
v_call: TRBV13
cdr3_aa: CASSLGTGHEQYF

j_call: TRBJ2-5
v_call: TRBV7-2
cdr3_aa: CASSRINGPRETQYF

j_call: TRBJ1-1
v_call: TRBV6-5
cdr3_aa: CASRPQGVTEAFF

j_call: TRBJ1-5
v_call: TRBV7-9
cdr3_aa: CASSKSNQPQHF

j_call: TRBJ2-7
v_call: TRBV20-1
cdr3_aa: CSASPMEGSYEQYF

j_call: TRBJ2-7
v_call: TRBV19
cdr3_aa: CASSMFAESYEQYF

j_call: TRBJ1-2
v_call: TRBV6-2/TRBV6-3
cdr3_aa: CAGSSYPDAHNF

j_call: TRBJ2-7
v_call: TRBV20-1
cdr3_aa: CSARDLASGESYEQYF

j_call: TRBJ2-1
v_call: TRBV7-9
cdr3_aa: CASSLAGVANEQFF

j_call: TRBJ1-2
v_call: TRBV25-1
cdr3_aa: CASSEGGDGYTF

j_call: TRBJ1-1
v_call: TRBV29-1
cdr3_aa: CSGQGLNTEAFF

j_call: TRBJ1-2
v_call: TRBV7-2
cdr3_aa: CASRSTGNYGYTF

j_call: TRBJ1-1
v_call: TRBV2
cdr3_aa: CASTDRDTEAFF

j_call: TRBJ1-2
v_call: TRBV10-3
cdr3_aa: CAMGGQGRDEYGYTF

j_call: TRBJ2-7
v_call: TRBV7-9
cdr3_aa: CASSSRTESYEQYF

j_call: TRBJ2-5
v_call: TRBV11-2
cdr3_aa: CASSLNSGWATETQYF

j_call: TRBJ1-5
v_call: TRBV5-1
cdr3_aa: CASSATRGGDYWPQHF

j_call: TRBJ2-5
v_call: TRBV29-1
cdr3_aa: CSVVDGDSETQYF

j_call: TRBJ1-5
v_call: TRBV4-1
cdr3_aa: CASSQRDANQPQHF

j_call: TRBJ2-1
v_call: TRBV25-1
cdr3_aa: CASSEWRRNPEQFF

j_call: TRBJ1-2
v_call: TRBV5-1
cdr3_aa: CASSLEGGDGYTF

j_call: TRBJ2-3
v_call: TRBV10-2
cdr3_aa: CGSREDSTDTQYF

j_call: TRBJ1-1
v_call: TRBV10-3
cdr3_aa: CAISDLGMNTEAFF

j_call: TRBJ2-7
v_call: TRBV29-1
cdr3_aa: CSVQTASYEQYF

j_call: TRBJ2-7
v_call: TRBV7-3
cdr3_aa: CASSLASAGSYEQYF

j_call: TRBJ2-7
v_call: TRBV28
cdr3_aa: CASSFSGDRGRYEQYF

j_call: TRBJ2-1
v_call: TRBV7-2
cdr3_aa: CASSEDWGVYNEQFF

j_call: TRBJ1-1
v_call: TRBV2
cdr3_aa: CASSETGGGTEAFF

j_call: TRBJ1-6
v_call: TRBV28
cdr3_aa: CASSAEDSPYNSPLHF

j_call: TRBJ2-7
v_call: TRBV5-1
cdr3_aa: CASSLEAGSYEQYF

j_call: TRBJ1-4
v_call: TRBV29-1
cdr3_aa: CSVEGDSEKLFF

j_call: TRBJ2-1
v_call: TRBV5-1
cdr3_aa: CASSLYRGSEQFF

j_call: TRBJ1-2
v_call: TRBV5-1
cdr3_aa: CASSLRVQGDYGYTF

j_call: TRBJ2-5
v_call: TRBV12-3/TRBV12-4
cdr3_aa: CASRLYQETQYF

j_call: TRBJ2-5
v_call: TRBV4-2
cdr3_aa: CASIQDPGPAETQYF

j_call: TRBJ2-2
v_call: TRBV15
cdr3_aa: CATSRGTGITGELFF